The clone carrying this TCR beta chain was recorded a few times. Antigen: not known. This sample was included in a study of vaccination and CD4 T cells after COVID-19. Across the study: SARS-CoV-2, HCoV-NL63, HCoV-OC43 and HCoV-229E supplied the overlapping spike peptides used to stimulate cells.

Once obtained from cultured CD4+ T cells, the DNA was sequenced using the Oncomine TCR Beta short-read assay. TCRdb ran MiXCR on the PCR reads and lists one entry per CDR3 protein. The sample holds tens of thousands of distinct CDR3 sequences, approximately 62% seen once. The germline gives CDR1 MNHEY, CDR2 SVGAGI. Trimming removed 2 bases from V and 6 bases from J; junction bases left unmatched: 2. The CDR3 runs to 13 residues. The treatment is: approximately nine-day PBMC culture with coronavirus spike peptide pools or control peptides (ViraFEST assay). Negative selection isolated the CD4+ T cells once the cells had been cultured for approximately eleven days. Study findings and constraints: Median SARS-CoV-2-reactive clonotype numbers went from around 19 to 38; this increase was not significant.

The sample comprised CD4+ T cells from blood, cultured in vitro. This TCR derives from a human donor who had recovered from COVID-19. This sequence joins TRBV6-5 and TRBJ1-2; 8 positions match TRBD1. The CDR3 reads CASSYQGANGYTF. The CDR3 DNA is TGTGCCAGCAGTTACCAGGGGGCGAATGGCTACACCTTC.